The source of this T cell receptor beta chain is a study of T cells in Graves' hyperthyroidism and ophthalmopathy. Study details: Peripheral blood samples were taken at initial diagnosis, prior to any treatment. Study results and caveats: The model foresaw ophthalmopathy a median approximately 6.3 months prior to onset. Expanded thyroid clonotypes (above 0.001) were mostly also found in blood.

This clonotype was seen a handful of times. Its specificity is unknown. The CDR3 covers 15 residues. Trimming removed 0 bases from V and 2 bases from J, with 11 bases in between. Germline values: CDR1 SGDLS, CDR2 YYNGEE. TCR beta CDR3 regions were amplified from RNA transcripts. The TCR CDR3 was amplified in a first-round RT-PCR using the HTBI primer set. Each CDR3 protein is one row after TCRdb ran MiXCR on the multiplex PCR reads. The sample yields under 400,000 distinct CDR3 sequences, about 16% seen once. Source material: blood. The rearrangement joins TRBV9 to TRBJ2-5; weak D call: TRBD2 (5 bases). This receptor was obtained from a woman between 55 and 75 years old with Graves' ophthalmopathy. The CDR3 bases are TGTGCCAGCAGCGTAGGGCTAGCACTTCAAGAGACCCAGTACTTC. Protein sequence: CASSVGLALQETQYF.